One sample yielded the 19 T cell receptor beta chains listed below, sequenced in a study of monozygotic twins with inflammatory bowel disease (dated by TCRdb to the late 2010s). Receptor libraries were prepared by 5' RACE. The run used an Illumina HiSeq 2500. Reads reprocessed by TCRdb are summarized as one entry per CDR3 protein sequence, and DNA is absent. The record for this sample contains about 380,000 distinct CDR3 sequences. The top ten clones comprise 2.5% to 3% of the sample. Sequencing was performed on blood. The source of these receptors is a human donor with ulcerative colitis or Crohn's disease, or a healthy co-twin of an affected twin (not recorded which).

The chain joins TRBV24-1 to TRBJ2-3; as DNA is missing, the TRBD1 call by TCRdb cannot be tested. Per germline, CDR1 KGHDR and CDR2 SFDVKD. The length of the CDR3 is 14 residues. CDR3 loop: CATSDPGVTDTQYF.

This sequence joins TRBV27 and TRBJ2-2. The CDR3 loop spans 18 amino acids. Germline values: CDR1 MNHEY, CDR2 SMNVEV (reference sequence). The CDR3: CASSFSAVPGVGTGELFF.

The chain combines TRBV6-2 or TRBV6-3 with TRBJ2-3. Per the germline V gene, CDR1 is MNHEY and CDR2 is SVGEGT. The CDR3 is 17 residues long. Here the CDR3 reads CASSYSIQGASTDTQYF.

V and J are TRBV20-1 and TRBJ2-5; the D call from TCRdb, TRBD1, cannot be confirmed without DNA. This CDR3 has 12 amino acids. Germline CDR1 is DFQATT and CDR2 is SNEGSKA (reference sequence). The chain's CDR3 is CSPGQGVETQYF.

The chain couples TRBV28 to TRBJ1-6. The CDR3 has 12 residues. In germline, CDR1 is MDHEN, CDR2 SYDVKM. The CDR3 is CAMGSLNSPLHF.

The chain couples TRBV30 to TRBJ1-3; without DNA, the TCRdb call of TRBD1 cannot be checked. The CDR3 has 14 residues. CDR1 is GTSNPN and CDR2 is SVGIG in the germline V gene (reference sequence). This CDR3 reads CAWIFSGAGNTIYF. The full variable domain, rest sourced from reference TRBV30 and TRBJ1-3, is SQTIHQWPATLVQPVGSPLSLECTVEGTSNPNLYWYRQAAGRGLQLLFYSVGIGQISSEVPQNLSASRPQDRQFILSSKKLLLSDSGFYLCAWIFSGAGNTIYFGEGSWLTVV.

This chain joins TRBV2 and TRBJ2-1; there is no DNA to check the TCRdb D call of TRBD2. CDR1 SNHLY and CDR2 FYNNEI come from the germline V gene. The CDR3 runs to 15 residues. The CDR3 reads CASSSAGLDYNEQFF.

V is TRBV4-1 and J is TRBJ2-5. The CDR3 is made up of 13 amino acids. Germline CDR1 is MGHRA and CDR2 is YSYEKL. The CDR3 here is CASSPSWRETQYF.

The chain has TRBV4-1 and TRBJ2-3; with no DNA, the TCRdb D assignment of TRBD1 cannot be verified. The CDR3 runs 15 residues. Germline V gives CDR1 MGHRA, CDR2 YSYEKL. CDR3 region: CASSQGGGPVGTQYF.

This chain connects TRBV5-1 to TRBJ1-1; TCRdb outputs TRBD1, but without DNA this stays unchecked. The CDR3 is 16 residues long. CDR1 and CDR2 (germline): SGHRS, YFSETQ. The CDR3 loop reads CASSFSGGAWYTEAFF.

CDR3 sequence reads: CASSPPFGRGIYEQYF. This chain links TRBV18 with TRBJ2-7; the TRBD1 assignment by TCRdb is unverifiable without DNA. The CDR3 is 16 amino acids. Germline lookup yields CDR1 KGHSH and CDR2 LQKENI.

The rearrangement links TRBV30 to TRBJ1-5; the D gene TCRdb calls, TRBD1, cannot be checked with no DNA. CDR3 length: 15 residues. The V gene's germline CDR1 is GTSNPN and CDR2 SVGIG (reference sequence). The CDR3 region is CAWREQGAGNQPQHF.

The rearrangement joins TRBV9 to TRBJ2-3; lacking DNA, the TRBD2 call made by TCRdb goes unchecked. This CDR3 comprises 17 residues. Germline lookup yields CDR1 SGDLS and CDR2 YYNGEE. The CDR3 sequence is CASSVGLAGGYTDTQYF.

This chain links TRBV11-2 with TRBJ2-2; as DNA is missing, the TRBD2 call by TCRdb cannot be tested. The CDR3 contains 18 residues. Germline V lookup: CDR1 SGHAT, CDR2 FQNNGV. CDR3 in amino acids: CASSSKGMLAGNTGELFF.

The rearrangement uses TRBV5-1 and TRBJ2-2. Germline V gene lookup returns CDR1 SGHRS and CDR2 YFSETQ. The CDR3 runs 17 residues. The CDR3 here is CASSMTSGPANTGELFF.

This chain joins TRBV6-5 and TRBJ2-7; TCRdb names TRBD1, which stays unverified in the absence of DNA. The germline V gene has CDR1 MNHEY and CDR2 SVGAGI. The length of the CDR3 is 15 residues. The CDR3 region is CASSYSLGRAYEQYF.

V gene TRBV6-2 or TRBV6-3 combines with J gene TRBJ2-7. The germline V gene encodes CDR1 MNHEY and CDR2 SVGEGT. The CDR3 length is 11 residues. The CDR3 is CASSTIYEQYF.

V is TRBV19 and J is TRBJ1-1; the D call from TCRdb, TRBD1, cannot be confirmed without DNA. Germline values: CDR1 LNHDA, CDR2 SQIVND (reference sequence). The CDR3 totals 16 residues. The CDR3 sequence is CASSEGQGARNTEAFF.

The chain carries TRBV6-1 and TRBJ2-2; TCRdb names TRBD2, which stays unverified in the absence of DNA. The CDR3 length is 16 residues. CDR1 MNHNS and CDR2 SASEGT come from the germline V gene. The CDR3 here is CASKRGTSGFAGELFF.